This is a list of T cell receptor beta chains from one sample in a study of blood T cell repertoires in COVID-19. This table comes from immunoSEQ multiplex PCR, and its TCRdb copy is limited to in-frame clones, with some not included. The sample yields some 150,000 clones, about 86% seen once. Source material: peripheral blood. The source of these receptors is a man in his 70s with acute or convalescent COVID-19. CDR3s include the opening cysteine and the closing phenylalanine or tryptophan. Fields, in order: clone size, V gene, D gene, J gene, CDR3 protein, CDR3 DNA. D genes are given only for firm matches. A row's size may be missing; if present it is once, few, many or a size class.

.	TRBV27	.	TRBJ1-5	CASSADIWQPQHF	TGTGCCAGCAGTGCGGACATTTGGCAGCCCCAGCATTTT
.	TRBV27	TRBD1	TRBJ1-1	CASSLSPGQGQRTEAFF	TGTGCCAGCAGTTTATCTCCGGGACAGGGGCAAAGGACTGAAGCTTTCTTT
.	TRBV5-4	TRBD1	TRBJ2-7	CASSLFRDRGNEQYF	TGTGCCAGCAGCTTATTTAGGGACAGGGGTAACGAGCAGTACTTC
.	TRBV9	TRBD1	TRBJ1-4	CASSPPGTGSEKLFF	TGTGCCAGCAGCCCCCCCGGGACAGGGTCCGAAAAACTGTTTTTT
.	TRBV7-2	.	TRBJ2-7	CASSLGGPEGEQYF	TGTGCCAGCAGCTTAGGAGGGCCCGAAGGCGAGCAGTACTTC
few	TRBV16	TRBD1	TRBJ2-7	CASSRGQGGEQYF	TGTGCCAGCAGCCGGGGACAGGGGGGCGAGCAGTACTTC
.	TRBV5-1	.	TRBJ2-7	CASSFVAGQNPAGQYF	TGCGCCAGCAGCTTCGTGGCGGGGCAGAACCCCGCGGGGCAGTACTTC
few	TRBV6-5	TRBD1	TRBJ2-7	CASRHRDRGPYEQYF	TGTGCCAGCAGACACCGGGACAGGGGGCCCTACGAGCAGTACTTC
.	TRBV7-8	.	TRBJ2-7	CASSLDRVNEQYF	TGTGCCAGCAGCTTAGACAGGGTGAACGAGCAGTACTTC
.	TRBV7-9	.	TRBJ2-1	CASSAHFVHYQFF	TGTGCCAGCAGCGCCCATTTCGTACACTACCAGTTCTTC
.	TRBV24-1	.	TRBJ2-3	CATSGLAFDTQYF	TGTGCCACCAGTGGCCTAGCGTTCGATACGCAGTATTTT
.	TRBV7-2	.	TRBJ2-7	CASSFRVSYEQYF	TGTGCCAGCAGCTTCCGGGTCTCCTACGAGCAGTACTTC
.	TRBV28	.	TRBJ1-2	CASSSGFLEGYTF	TGTGCCAGCAGTTCAGGGTTCCTGGAGGGCTACACCTTC
.	TRBV6-2/TRBV6-3	TRBD2	TRBJ2-7	CASSYLTSGNRYEQYF	TGTGCCAGCAGTTACTTGACTAGCGGGAACCGCTACGAGCAGTACTTC
.	TRBV6-5	.	TRBJ2-7	CASSSLTYEQYF	TGTGCCAGCAGTTCCTTAACTTACGAGCAGTACTTC
.	TRBV19	TRBD2	TRBJ2-2	CASRLAGENGELFF	TGTGCCAGTAGACTAGCGGGAGAAAACGGGGAGCTGTTTTTT
once	TRBV5-1	TRBD1	TRBJ1-4	CASSLSGTAEKLFF	TGCGCCAGCAGCCTTTCCGGGACAGCTGAAAAACTGTTTTTT
.	TRBV5-3	TRBD2	TRBJ2-1	CARSYGLADNEQFF	TGTGCCAGAAGCTACGGACTAGCGGACAATGAGCAGTTCTTC
.	TRBV19	TRBD1	TRBJ1-2	CASSANRDRQQNTF	TGTGCCAGTAGTGCCAACCGGGACAGGCAACAAAACACCTTC
.	TRBV6-5	.	TRBJ2-2	CASSYSGSNTGELFF	TGTGCCAGCAGTTACTCGGGCTCGAACACCGGGGAGCTGTTTTTT
.	TRBV28	TRBD2	TRBJ2-7	CASRPLAGGYEQYF	TGTGCCAGCAGGCCCCTAGCGGGAGGTTACGAGCAGTACTTC
.	TRBV4-2	TRBD2	TRBJ2-2	CASSQGVLAGGHTGELFF	TGTGCCAGCAGCCAAGGAGTGCTAGCGGGAGGCCACACCGGGGAGCTGTTTTTT
once	TRBV30	.	TRBJ1-1	CAWSARGNTEAFF	TGTGCCTGGAGTGCAAGGGGGAACACTGAAGCTTTCTTT
.	TRBV7-3	TRBD1	TRBJ2-5	CASSPDRGRAETQYF	TGTGCCAGCAGTCCAGACAGGGGGCGTGCGGAGACCCAGTACTTC
.	TRBV19	.	TRBJ2-3	CASSIGAGLQLTDTQYF	TGTGCCAGTAGTATAGGGGCAGGACTTCAACTCACAGATACGCAGTATTTT
once	TRBV7-8	.	TRBJ1-2	CASNHDRLKGYTF	TGTGCCAGCAACCACGACAGGCTTAAAGGCTACACCTTC
.	TRBV5-1	.	TRBJ2-7	CASSLVVRGPYEQYF	TGCGCCAGCAGCTTGGTGGTCAGGGGCCCATACGAGCAGTACTTC
.	TRBV18	.	TRBJ2-5	CASSPEMGGETQYF	TGTGCCAGCTCACCAGAGATGGGCGGGGAGACCCAGTACTTC
.	TRBV27	TRBD1	TRBJ2-7	CASSSRQGLYEQYF	TGTGCCAGCAGTTCTCGACAGGGCCTGTACGAGCAGTACTTC
.	TRBV12-3/TRBV12-4	.	TRBJ2-1	CASRSSAPNEQFF	TGTGCCAGCAGGTCTAGCGCCCCGAATGAGCAGTTCTTC
.	TRBV6-5	TRBD1	TRBJ1-1	CASSNWGTEKAFF	TGTGCCAGCAGTAACTGGGGGACAGAAAAAGCTTTCTTT
.	TRBV9	TRBD2	TRBJ2-7	CASSPWGTSGNYEQYF	TGTGCCAGCAGCCCGTGGGGGACTAGCGGGAACTACGAGCAGTACTTC
few	TRBV9	.	TRBJ1-6	CASSVSGLSNSPLHF	TGTGCCAGCAGCGTTTCAGGGCTCTCTAATTCACCCCTCCACTTT
.	TRBV11-3	TRBD1	TRBJ2-7	CASSPRQGAYEQYF	TGTGCCAGCAGCCCACGACAGGGGGCCTACGAGCAGTACTTC
.	TRBV28	.	TRBJ2-7	CASSLAGVNEQYF	TGTGCCAGCAGTTTGGCAGGGGTAAACGAGCAGTACTTC
.	TRBV11-2	TRBD1	TRBJ1-3	CASSLGTGANTIYF	TGTGCCAGCAGCTTGGGGACAGGGGCAAACACCATATATTTT
many	TRBV28	.	TRBJ1-6	CASSLSGGVESPLHF	TGTGCCAGCAGTTTATCCGGGGGAGTTGAGTCACCCCTCCACTTT
.	TRBV19	TRBD1	TRBJ1-2	CASSAIAGQGSFYGYTF	TGTGCCAGTAGTGCCATCGCCGGACAGGGGAGTTTCTATGGCTACACCTTC
.	TRBV6-5	.	TRBJ2-1	CASPGDPSYNEQFF	TGTGCCAGCCCGGGAGACCCCTCCTACAATGAGCAGTTCTTC
.	TRBV7-3	TRBD1	TRBJ2-5	CASSSLQGTYQETQYF	TGTGCCAGCAGCTCACTACAGGGGACGTACCAAGAGACCCAGTACTTC
.	TRBV7-3	.	TRBJ2-6	CASSSGYSGANVLTF	TGTGCCAGCAGCTCCGGTTACTCTGGGGCCAACGTCCTGACTTTC
.	TRBV9	TRBD2	TRBJ2-3	CASSVESSGTKDTQYF	TGTGCCAGCAGCGTAGAGAGTAGCGGGACAAAAGATACGCAGTATTTT
.	TRBV28	TRBD2	TRBJ2-7	CASRDGTSGPYEQYF	TGTGCCAGCAGGGACGGGACTAGCGGTCCCTACGAGCAGTACTTC
.	TRBV9	.	TRBJ1-2	CASSPSPTDNYGYTF	TGTGCCAGCAGCCCGAGTCCGACAGATAACTATGGCTACACCTTC
.	TRBV29-1	TRBD2	TRBJ2-1	CSVEGTSGRAGNEQFF	TGCAGCGTTGAGGGGACTAGCGGGAGGGCAGGCAATGAGCAGTTCTTC
.	TRBV11-2	.	TRBJ1-2	CASSLGGRGFYLNYGYTF	TGTGCCAGCAGCTTAGGCGGCAGGGGATTTTACCTCAACTATGGCTACACCTTC
.	TRBV29-1	.	TRBJ1-1	CSVQRGGNTEAFF	TGCAGCGTTCAAAGGGGCGGGAACACTGAAGCTTTCTTT
.	TRBV9	.	TRBJ1-2	CASSVRGGAIGYGYTF	TGTGCCAGCAGCGTCCGGGGAGGAGCGATAGGCTATGGCTACACCTTC
.	TRBV28	TRBD1	TRBJ1-5	CASSPDRARRLAQHF	TGTGCCAGCAGCCCCGACAGGGCGCGACGGTTGGCCCAGCATTTT
.	TRBV7-9	TRBD2	TRBJ2-1	CASSFTTLAVGFF	TGTGCCAGCAGCTTTACAACTCTAGCGGTCGGGTTCTTC
once	TRBV5-6	TRBD1	TRBJ2-3	CASSFAKGANTDTQYF	TGTGCCAGCAGCTTTGCCAAGGGGGCCAACACAGATACGCAGTATTTT
.	TRBV28	TRBD1	TRBJ2-7	CASARGNLEQYF	TGTGCCAGCGCCAGGGGGAACCTCGAGCAGTACTTC
.	TRBV24-1	.	TRBJ2-7	CATSDSGYRNEQYF	TGTGCCACCAGTGATTCGGGTTACAGGAACGAGCAGTACTTC
.	TRBV18	.	TRBJ2-1	CASSAAGLNNEQFF	TGTGCCAGCTCGGCCGCGGGGCTTAACAATGAGCAGTTCTTC
.	TRBV11-2	.	TRBJ2-7	CASSLEWVRSYEQYF	TGTGCCAGCAGCTTAGAGTGGGTCAGGTCCTACGAGCAGTACTTC
.	TRBV4-2	.	TRBJ1-1	CASSQVAGRTEAFF	TGTGCCAGCAGCCAAGTGGCAGGGCGCACTGAAGCTTTCTTT
.	TRBV7-8	.	TRBJ1-5	CASSLVLQNNQPQHF	TGTGCCAGCAGCTTAGTGTTACAGAACAATCAGCCCCAGCATTTT
.	TRBV9	.	TRBJ2-1	CASSALVTSYNEQFF	TGTGCCAGCAGCGCCCTAGTGACCTCCTACAATGAGCAGTTCTTC
.	TRBV9	.	TRBJ1-6	CASSVGSEAWSPLHF	TGTGCCAGCAGCGTAGGTTCCGAGGCTTGGTCACCCCTCCACTTT